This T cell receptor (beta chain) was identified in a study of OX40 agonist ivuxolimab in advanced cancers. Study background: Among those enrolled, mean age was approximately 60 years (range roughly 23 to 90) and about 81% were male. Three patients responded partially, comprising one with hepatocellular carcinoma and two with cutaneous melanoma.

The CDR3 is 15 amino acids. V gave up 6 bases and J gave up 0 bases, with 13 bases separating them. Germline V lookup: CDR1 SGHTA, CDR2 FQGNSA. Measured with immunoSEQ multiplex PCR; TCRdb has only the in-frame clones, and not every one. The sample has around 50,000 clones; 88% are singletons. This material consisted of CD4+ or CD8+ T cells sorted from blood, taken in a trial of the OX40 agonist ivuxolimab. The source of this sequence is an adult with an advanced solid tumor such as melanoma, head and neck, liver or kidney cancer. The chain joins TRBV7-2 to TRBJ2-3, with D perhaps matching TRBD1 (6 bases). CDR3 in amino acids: CASSPRGQSTDTQYF. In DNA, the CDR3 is TGTGCCAGCAGTCCGCGAGGACAGAGCACAGATACGCAGTATTTT.